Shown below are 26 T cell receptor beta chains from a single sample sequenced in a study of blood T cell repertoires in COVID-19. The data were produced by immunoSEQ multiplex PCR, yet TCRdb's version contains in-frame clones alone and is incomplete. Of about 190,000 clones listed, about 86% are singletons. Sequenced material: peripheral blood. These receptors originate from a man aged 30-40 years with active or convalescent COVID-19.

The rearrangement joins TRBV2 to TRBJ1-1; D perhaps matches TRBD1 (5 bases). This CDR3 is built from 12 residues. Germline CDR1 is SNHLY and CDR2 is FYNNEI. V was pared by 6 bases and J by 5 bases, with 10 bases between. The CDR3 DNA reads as TGTGCCAGCAGAGGGGTAAATACTGAAGCTTTCTTT. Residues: CASRGVNTEAFF.

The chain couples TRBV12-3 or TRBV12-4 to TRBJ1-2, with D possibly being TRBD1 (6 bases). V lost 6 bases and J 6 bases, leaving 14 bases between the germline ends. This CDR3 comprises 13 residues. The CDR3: CASRRPGQDGYTF. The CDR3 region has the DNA TGTGCCAGCAGGCGACCGGGACAAGATGGCTACACCTTC.

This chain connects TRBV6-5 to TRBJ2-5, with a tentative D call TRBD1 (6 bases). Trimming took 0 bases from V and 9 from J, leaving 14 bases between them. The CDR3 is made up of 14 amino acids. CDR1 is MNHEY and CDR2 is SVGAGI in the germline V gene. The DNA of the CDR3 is TGTGCCAGCAGTTACTCAGGGGGTGGCGAGGCCCAGTACTTC. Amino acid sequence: CASSYSGGGEAQYF.

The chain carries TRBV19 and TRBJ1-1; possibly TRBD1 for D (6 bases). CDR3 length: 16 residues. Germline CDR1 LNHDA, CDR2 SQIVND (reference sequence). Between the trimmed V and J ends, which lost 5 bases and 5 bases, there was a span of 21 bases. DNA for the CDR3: TGTGCCAGTAGTGGCGGCAAGGGGGGGAGCAGAACTGAAGCTTTCTTT. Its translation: CASSGGKGGSRTEAFF.

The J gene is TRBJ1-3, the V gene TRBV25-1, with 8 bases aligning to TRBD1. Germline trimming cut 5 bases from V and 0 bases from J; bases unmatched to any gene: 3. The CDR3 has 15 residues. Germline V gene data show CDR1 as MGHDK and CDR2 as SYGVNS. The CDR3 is CASSLGQVSGNTIYF. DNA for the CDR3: TGTGCCAGCAGTTTGGGACAGGTCTCTGGAAACACCATATATTTT.

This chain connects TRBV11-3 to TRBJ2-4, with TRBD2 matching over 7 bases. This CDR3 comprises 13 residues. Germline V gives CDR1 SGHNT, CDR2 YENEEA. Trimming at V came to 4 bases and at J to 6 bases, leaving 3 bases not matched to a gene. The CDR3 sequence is CASSSTGGNIQYF. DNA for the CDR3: TGTGCCAGCAGCTCAACGGGGGGAAACATTCAGTACTTC.

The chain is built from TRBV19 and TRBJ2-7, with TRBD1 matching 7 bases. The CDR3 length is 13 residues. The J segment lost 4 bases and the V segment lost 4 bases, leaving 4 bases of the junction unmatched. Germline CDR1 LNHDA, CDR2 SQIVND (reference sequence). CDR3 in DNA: TGTGCCAGTAGTACCCTGGGACAGTACGAGCAGTACTTC. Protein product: CASSTLGQYEQYF.

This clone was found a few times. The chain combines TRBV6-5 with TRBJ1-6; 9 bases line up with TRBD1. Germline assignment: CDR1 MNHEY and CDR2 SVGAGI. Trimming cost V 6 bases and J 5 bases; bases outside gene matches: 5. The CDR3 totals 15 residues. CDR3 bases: TGTGCCAGCAGCCGCGGGACAGGGAATAATTCACCCCTCCACTTT. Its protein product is CASSRGTGNNSPLHF.

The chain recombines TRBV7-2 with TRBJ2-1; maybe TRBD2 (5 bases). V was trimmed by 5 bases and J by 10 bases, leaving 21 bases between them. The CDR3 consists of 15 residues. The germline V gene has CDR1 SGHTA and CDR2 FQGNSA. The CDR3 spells CASSIDGPPSGEQFF. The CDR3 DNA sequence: TGTGCCAGCAGCATAGACGGGCCCCCGTCGGGGGAGCAGTTCTTC.

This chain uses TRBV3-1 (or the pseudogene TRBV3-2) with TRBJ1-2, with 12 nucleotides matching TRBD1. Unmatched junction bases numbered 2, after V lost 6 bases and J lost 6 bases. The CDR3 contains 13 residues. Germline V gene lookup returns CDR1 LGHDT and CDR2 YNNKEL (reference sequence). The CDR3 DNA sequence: TGTGCCAGCAGTCGGGACAGGGGGCATGGCTACACCTTC. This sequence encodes CASSRDRGHGYTF.

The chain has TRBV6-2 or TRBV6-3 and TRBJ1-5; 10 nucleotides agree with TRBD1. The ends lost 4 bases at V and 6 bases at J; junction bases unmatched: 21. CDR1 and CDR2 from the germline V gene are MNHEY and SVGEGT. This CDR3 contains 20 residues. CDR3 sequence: CASSSFGEGQGMKPGQPQHF. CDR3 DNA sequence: TGTGCCAGCAGTTCATTCGGGGAGGGACAGGGGATGAAACCGGGTCAGCCCCAGCATTTT.

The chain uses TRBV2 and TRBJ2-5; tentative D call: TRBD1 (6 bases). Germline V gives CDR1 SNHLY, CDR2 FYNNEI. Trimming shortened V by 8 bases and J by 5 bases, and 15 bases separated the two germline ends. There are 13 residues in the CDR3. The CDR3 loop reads CASLGQPGETQYF. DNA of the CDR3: TGTGCCAGCTTGGGACAACCGGGGGAGACCCAGTACTTC.

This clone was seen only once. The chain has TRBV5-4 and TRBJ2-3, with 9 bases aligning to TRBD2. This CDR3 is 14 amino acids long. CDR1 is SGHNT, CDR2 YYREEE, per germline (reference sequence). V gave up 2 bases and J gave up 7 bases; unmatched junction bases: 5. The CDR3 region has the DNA TGTGCCAGCAGCTTCGAGAGCGGGAGGTATACGCAGTATTTT. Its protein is CASSFESGRYTQYF. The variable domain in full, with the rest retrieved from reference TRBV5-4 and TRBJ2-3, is ETGVTQSPTHLIKTRGQQVTLRCSSQSGHNTVSWYQQALGQGPQFIFQYYREEENGRGNFPPRFSGLQFPNYSSELNVNALELDDSALYLCASSFESGRYTQYFGPGTRLTVL.

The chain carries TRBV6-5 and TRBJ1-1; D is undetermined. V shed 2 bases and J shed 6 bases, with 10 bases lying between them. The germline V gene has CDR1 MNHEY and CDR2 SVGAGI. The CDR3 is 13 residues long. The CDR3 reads CASSYGQIPEAFF. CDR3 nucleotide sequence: TGTGCCAGCAGTTACGGGCAAATCCCTGAAGCTTTCTTT.

The DNA for the CDR3 is TGTGCCAGCAGCTCCCACCGCGAACAGGGGAATTTCATGAACACTGAAGCTTTCTTT. Its translation is CASSSHREQGNFMNTEAFF. The rearrangement joins TRBV7-9 to TRBJ1-1, with TRBD1 matching over 7 bases. This CDR3 comprises 19 residues. V shed 4 bases and J 0 bases; nucleotides not matched to a gene: 17. Germline V gene lookup returns CDR1 SEHNR and CDR2 FQNEAQ (reference sequence).

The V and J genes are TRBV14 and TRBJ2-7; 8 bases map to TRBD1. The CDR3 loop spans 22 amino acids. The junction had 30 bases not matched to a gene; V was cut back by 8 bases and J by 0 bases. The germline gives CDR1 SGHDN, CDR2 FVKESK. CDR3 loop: CASRPTAKIPGQEHLSSYEQYF. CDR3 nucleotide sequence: TGTGCCAGCCGGCCTACAGCCAAGATTCCGGGACAGGAACACCTCTCCTCCTACGAGCAGTACTTC. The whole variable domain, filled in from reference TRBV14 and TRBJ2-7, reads EAGVTQFPSHSVIEKGQTVTLRCDPISGHDNLYWYRRVMGKEIKFLLHFVKESKQDESGMPNNRFLAERTGGTYSTLKVQPAELEDSGVYFCASRPTAKIPGQEHLSSYEQYFGPGTRLTVT.

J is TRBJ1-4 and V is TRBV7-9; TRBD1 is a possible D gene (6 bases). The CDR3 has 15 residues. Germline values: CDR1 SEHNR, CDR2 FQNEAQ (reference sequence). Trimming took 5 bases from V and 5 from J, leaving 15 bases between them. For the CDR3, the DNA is TGTGCCAGCAGCATAACACAGGGATCCAATGAAAAACTGTTTTTT. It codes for CASSITQGSNEKLFF. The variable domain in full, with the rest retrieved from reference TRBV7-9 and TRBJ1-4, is DTGVSQNPRHKITKRGQNVTFRCDPISEHNRLYWYRQTLGQGPEFLTYFQNEAQLEKSRLLSDRFSAERPKGSFSTLEIQRTEQGDSAMYLCASSITQGSNEKLFFGSGTQLSVL.

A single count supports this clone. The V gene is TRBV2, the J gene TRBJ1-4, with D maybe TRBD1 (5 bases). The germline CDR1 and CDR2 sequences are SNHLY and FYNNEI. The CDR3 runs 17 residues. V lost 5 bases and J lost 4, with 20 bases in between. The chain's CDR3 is CASSSGVRSDYNEKLFF. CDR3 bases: TGTGCCAGCAGTTCGGGGGTTCGGTCCGATTATAATGAAAAACTGTTTTTT.

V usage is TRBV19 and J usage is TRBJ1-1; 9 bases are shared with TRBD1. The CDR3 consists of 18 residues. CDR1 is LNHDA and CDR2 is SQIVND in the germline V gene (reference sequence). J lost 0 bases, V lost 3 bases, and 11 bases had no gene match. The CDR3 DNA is TGTGCCAGTAGTATTTCCACAGGGGGCGCAAGCGTGAACACTGAAGCTTTCTTT. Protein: CASSISTGGASVNTEAFF.

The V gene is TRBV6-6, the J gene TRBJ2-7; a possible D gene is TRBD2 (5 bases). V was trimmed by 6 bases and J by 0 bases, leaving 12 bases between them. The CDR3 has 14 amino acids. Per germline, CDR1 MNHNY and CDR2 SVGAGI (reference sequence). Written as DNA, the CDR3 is TGTGCCAGCAGCCACCCGGGGAGCTCCTACGAGCAGTACTTC. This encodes CASSHPGSSYEQYF.

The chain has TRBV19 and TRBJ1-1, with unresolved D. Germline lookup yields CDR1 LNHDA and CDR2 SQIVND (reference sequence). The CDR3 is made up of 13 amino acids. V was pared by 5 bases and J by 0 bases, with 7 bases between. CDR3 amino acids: CASSLQLNTEAFF. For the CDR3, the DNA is TGTGCCAGTAGTCTACAGCTGAACACTGAAGCTTTCTTT.

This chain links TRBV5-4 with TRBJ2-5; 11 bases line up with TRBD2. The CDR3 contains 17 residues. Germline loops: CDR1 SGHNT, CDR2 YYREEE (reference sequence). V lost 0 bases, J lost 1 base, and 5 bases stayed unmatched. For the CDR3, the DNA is TGTGCCAGCAGCTTGGTCACTAGCGGGGGCCCCCAAGAGACCCAGTACTTC. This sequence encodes CASSLVTSGGPQETQYF.

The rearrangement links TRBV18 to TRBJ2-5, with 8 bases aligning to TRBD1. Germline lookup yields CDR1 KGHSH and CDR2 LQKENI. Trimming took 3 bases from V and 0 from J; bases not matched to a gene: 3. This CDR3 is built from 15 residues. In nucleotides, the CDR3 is TGTGCCAGCTCACCCGGACAGGGCTACCAAGAGACCCAGTACTTC. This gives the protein CASSPGQGYQETQYF.

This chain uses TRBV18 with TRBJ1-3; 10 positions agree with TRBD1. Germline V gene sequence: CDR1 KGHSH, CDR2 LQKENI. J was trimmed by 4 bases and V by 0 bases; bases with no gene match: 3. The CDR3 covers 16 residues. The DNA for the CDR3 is TGTGCCAGCTCACCACCGGGACAGGGGTCCGGAAACACCATATATTTT. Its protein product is CASSPPGQGSGNTIYF.

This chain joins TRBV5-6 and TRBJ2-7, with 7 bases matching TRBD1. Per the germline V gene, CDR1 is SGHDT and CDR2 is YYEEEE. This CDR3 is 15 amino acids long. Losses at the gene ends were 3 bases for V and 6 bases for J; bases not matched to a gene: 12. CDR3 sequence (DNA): TGTGCCAGCAGCTCGAAGACAGGGATCATCTTCGAGCAGTACTTC. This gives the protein CASSSKTGIIFEQYF.

The CDR3: CASSQEQGIILGNTIYF. In DNA form, the CDR3 reads TGTGCCAGCAGCCAAGAGCAGGGTATCATTCTTGGAAACACCATATATTTT. The gene calls are TRBV14 and TRBJ1-3, with a tentative D call TRBD1 (5 bases). Between the trimmed V and J ends, which lost 0 bases and 3 bases, there was a span of 15 bases. Germline V gene lookup returns CDR1 SGHDN and CDR2 FVKESK. This CDR3 is 17 amino acids long.